This T cell receptor (beta chain) was sequenced in a study of blood T cells in healthy people across ages. Overall study findings and caveats: More naive CD4+ cells and higher diversity were found in long-lived than in aged donors. As naive T cell percentage varied, TCR beta diversity correlated strongly with it.

The donors, healthy Caucasians from Russia, were aged roughly 6 to 90. The second PCR ran roughly 7 to 12 cycles with a sample-barcoded 5' primer and J-beta primers. In TCRdb, the 5' RACE reads were re-called with MiXCR into one record per CDR3 protein. The sample has hundreds of thousands of distinct CDR3 sequences; roughly 30% are singletons. This clonotype was recorded many times. What it binds is not known. The CDR3 spans 15 residues. Germline CDR1 and CDR2: SGHTA and FQGTGA. Unmatched junction bases numbered 1, after V lost 1 base and J lost 1 base. This sequence originates from a woman of 80 years or more in good health. The sample was blood. The V gene is TRBV7-3, the J gene TRBJ2-3, with 8 bases identical to TRBD2. The CDR3 DNA sequence: TGTGCCAGCAGCTTAAGGCGGGGGGGCACAGATACGCAGTATTTT. It yields the protein CASSLRRGGTDTQYF.